This entry is about one TCR beta chain. This clonotype was seen many times. Its antigen is unknown. No much larger clone is present one base from it, and per-base qualities are unavailable. The library came from PCR. The listed sequencing device is Illumina HiSeq 2500. To normalize quantification of the TCRbeta repertoire, the TCR libraries were built with molecular barcoding that relied on unique molecular identifiers. The public sequencing data were trimmed at Q25 with fastp and processed into clonotypes with MiXCR by TCRdb, which kept only in-frame beta chains. Every CDR3 protein is listed once, alongside the most common genes and DNA of its rows. The sample table contains 200,000 to 250,000 distinct CDR3 sequences; only one count was recorded for 6.6% of them. The ten largest clonotypes hold around 5% of the sample. According to the study, the label for this sample's treatment or condition signals: allogeneic hematopoietic cell transplantation with graft depleted of TCRalphabeta T cells and CD19 B cells. The children who served as transplant recipients had been given grafts of TCRalphabeta/CD19-depleted allogeneic hematopoietic cells.

The data originate from a study of T-cell reconstitution after alpha-beta-depleted transplantation in children listed by TCRdb under 2016. The study in broad terms: Using TCR repertoire profiling, the study quantitatively followed how T-cell immune reconstitution unfolded in children after TCRalphabeta/CD19-depleted allogeneic hematopoietic cell transplantation.

Broader findings and caveats from the paper: The apparently early recovery of alphabetaT-cell counts about two months after transplant reportedly depended on only several hundred rapidly expanded clones that came from non-depleted graft cells. Over the following months the frequencies of hyperexpanded clones went down, and after one year T-cell counts and TCRbeta diversity were mostly credited to newly produced T cells. The high TCRbeta diversity at day 60 in some patients was ascribed to recipient T cells and intrathymic progenitors that had survived conditioning.

V sheds 5 bases and J sheds 2 bases, leaving 16 bases between their ends. The CDR3 measures 16 amino acids from cysteine to phenylalanine. The only DNA kept is the CDR3, 48 bases in frame from the first base. From a lookup of the germline V gene, CDR1 and CDR2 are SGHTA and FQGNSA. This TCR derives from a boy aged 2-15 years with acute lymphoblastic leukemia, due to receive a stem cell transplant. The sequence links TRBV7-2 to TRBJ1-3; perhaps TRBD1 is the D gene, with 5 bases matching. The material was PBMCs, obtained before TCRalphabeta/CD19-depleted stem cell transplant. Here the CDR3 is given as CASSPWAGNAGNTIYF. The DNA reads TGTGCCAGCAGCCCATGGGCAGGGAACGCTGGAAACACCATATATTTT.